This TCR beta chain is from a study of T cell changes during pregnancy in multiple sclerosis. This CDR3 has 16 residues. Germline V gives CDR1 MGHRA, CDR2 YSYEKL. Trimming pared 4 bases from V and 4 bases from J, leaving 17 bases between. Libraries were prepared by immunoSEQ multiplex PCR; TCRdb keeps only in-frame clonotypes and omits some of them. The repertoire consists of 30,000 to 40,000 clones, with roughly nine tenths occurring once and the leading ten covering around 2.7%. The sample consisted of CD4+ T cells from peripheral blood mononuclear cells, taken in the third trimester of pregnancy. The gene calls are TRBV4-1 and TRBJ2-1; no firm D call. This TCR was sampled from a female donor in good health, enrolled as a control in a pregnancy study. CDR3 sequence: CASSPYVGATYNEQFF. The DNA of the CDR3 is TGCGCCAGCAGCCCCTATGTGGGCGCAACATACAATGAGCAGTTCTTC.